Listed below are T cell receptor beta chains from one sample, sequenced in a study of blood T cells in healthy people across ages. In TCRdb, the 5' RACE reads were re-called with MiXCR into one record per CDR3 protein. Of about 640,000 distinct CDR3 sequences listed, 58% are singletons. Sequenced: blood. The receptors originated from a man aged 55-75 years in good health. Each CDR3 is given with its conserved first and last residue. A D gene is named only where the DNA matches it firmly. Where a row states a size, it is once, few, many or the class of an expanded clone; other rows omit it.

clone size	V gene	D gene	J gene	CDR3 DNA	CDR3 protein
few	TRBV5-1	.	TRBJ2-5	TGCGCCAGCAGCTTGGGGGTTGACCCGGCGGTGCAGACCCAGTACTTC	CASSLGVDPAVQTQYF
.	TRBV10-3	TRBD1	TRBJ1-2	TGTGCCCGCGGGACAGGGGCATCCTATGGCTACACCTTC	CARGTGASYGYTF
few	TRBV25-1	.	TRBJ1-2	TGTGCCAGCAGTGCTCGACAGTCCGGTGGCTACACCTTC	CASSARQSGGYTF
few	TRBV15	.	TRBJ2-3	TGTGCCACCAGCAGAGATGCCTCGGGGCCAGCCACAGATACGCAGTATTTT	CATSRDASGPATDTQYF
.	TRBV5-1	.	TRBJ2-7	TGCGCCAGCAGCTTGGCCACCATGGGCTACAATGAGCAGTACTTC	CASSLATMGYNEQYF
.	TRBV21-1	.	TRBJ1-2	TGTGCCAGCAGCAAAGGGAAAGGAGGGATAGGCTATGGCTACACCTTC	CASSKGKGGIGYGYTF
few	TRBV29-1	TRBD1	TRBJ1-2	TGCAGCGTACATACAGGGGCCTCGCATGGCTACACCTTC	CSVHTGASHGYTF
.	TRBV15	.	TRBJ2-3	TGTGCCACCAGCAGACCTCATGGGGGGGGCAATACAGATACGCAGTATTTT	CATSRPHGGGNTDTQYF
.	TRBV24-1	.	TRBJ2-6	TGTGCCACCAGTGAGGCAACTGGGGCCAACGTCCTGACTTTC	CATSEATGANVLTF
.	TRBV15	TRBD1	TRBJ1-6	TGTGCCACCAGCGCAGGGGGCGGTAATTCACCCCTCCACTTT	CATSAGGGNSPLHF
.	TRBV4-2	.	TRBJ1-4	TGTGCCAGCAGCCAAGTGAGTGCCCCAGATGAAAAACTGTTTTTT	CASSQVSAPDEKLFF
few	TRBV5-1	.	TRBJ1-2	TGCGCCAGCAGCTTGGACGGCTTTAACTATGGCTACACCTTC	CASSLDGFNYGYTF
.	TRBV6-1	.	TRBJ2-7	TGTGCCAGCAGTGAATCGATCATCGGTCGACGAGCGGGTCACTACGAGCAGTACTTC	CASSESIIGRRAGHYEQYF
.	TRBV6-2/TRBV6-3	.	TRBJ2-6	TGTGCCAGCAGACCAGGGGACCGTGGGGCCAACGTCCTGACTTTC	CASRPGDRGANVLTF
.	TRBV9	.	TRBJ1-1	TGTGCCAGCAGCGTATCCAGAACCATGAACACTGAAGCTTTCTTT	CASSVSRTMNTEAFF
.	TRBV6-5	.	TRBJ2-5	TGTGCCAGCAGTTACTCGGGTAAAGAGACCCAGTACTTC	CASSYSGKETQYF
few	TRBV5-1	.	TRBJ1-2	TGCGCCAGCAGCTTGGGGTGGGCTAACTATGGCTACACCTTC	CASSLGWANYGYTF
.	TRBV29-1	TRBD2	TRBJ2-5	TGCAGCGGGGGACTAGCGGAAAGTCAGACCCAGTACTTC	CSGGLAESQTQYF
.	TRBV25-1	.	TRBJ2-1	TGTGCCAGCAGTGGAATTCCGAGAGGAGAGCAGTTCTTC	CASSGIPRGEQFF
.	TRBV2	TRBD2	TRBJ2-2	TGTGCCAGCAAGGGCGGGAGCGGGACGAACACCGGGGAGCTGTTTTTT	CASKGGSGTNTGELFF
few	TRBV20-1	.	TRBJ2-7	TGCAGTGCTAGAGTGCGGGGACTGGGCGAGCAGTACTTC	CSARVRGLGEQYF
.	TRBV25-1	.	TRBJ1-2	TGTGCCGGCAGTGAATTAGGCGTGCTTAACTATGGCTACACCTTC	CAGSELGVLNYGYTF
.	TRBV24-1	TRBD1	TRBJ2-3	TGTGCCATCAGTGACGGGACAGGCACAGATACGCAGTATTTT	CAISDGTGTDTQYF
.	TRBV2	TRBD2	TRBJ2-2	TGTGCCAGCAGTGATTGGACTAGCCACGGGGAGCTGTTTTTT	CASSDWTSHGELFF
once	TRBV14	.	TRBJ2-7	TGTGCCAGCAGCTCCTGGGGCGACGGCGCCTCCTCCTACGAGCAGTACTTC	CASSSWGDGASSYEQYF
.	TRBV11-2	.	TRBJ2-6	TGTGCCAGCAGCTTGGGGACTCCTTTCGGGCCTGGGGCCAACGTCCTGACTTTC	CASSLGTPFGPGANVLTF
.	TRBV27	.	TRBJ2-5	TGTGCCAGCAGTTCCCACCCCCGGATTGAGCAGTACTTC	CASSSHPRIEQYF
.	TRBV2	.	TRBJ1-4	TGTGCCAGCAGTACAGGGGAAAAACTGTTTTTT	CASSTGEKLFF
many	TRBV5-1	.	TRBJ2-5	TGCGCCAGCAGCTTGGAGGTCGCGGGGGCGAAAGAGACCCAGTACTTC	CASSLEVAGAKETQYF
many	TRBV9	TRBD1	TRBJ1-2	TGTGCCAGCAGCGCTCGCCTCGGACAGGGAAGCTATGGCTACACCTTC	CASSARLGQGSYGYTF